The entry that follows covers one T cell receptor (beta chain) sequence. Its specificity is not known. One end of the junction fails to match germline, which may point to a read error. The record originates from a study of tumor-infiltrating lymphocytes in primary liver carcinoma. Overall study results and limits: Tumors and blood were compared for top-250-clone fraction, and tumors had the significantly higher value (p = 0.039). Paired tumor-adjacent and tumor-blood samples overlapped less than tumor region pairs did.

Co-extraction of both nucleic acids (RNA and DNA) used about 17-31 mg of unsorted bulk tissue. Patients showed chronic HBV infection and an absence of prior treatment. The researchers produced TCR beta cDNA from approximately 460 ng total RNA with a constant-region primer. Generation of the TCR beta libraries relied on three nested multiplex PCR rounds using slightly modified ARM-PCR. A C-beta reverse primer was combined with TRBV1-TRBV30 forward primers in the first two PCR rounds, and each round had approximately 10 cycles. TCRdb ran MiXCR on the multiplex PCR reads and lists one entry per CDR3 protein. In the table there are 80,000 or so distinct CDR3 sequences, 70% to 80% of which are singletons. The germline CDR1 and CDR2 sequences are MDHEN and SYDVKM. This CDR3 has 15 amino acids.

The source is an older woman with primary liver carcinoma and hepatitis B virus infection. The sample comprised liver tumor tissue from sampling region 4. Subset given: tumor region T4, right-lateral pole. The J gene is TRBJ1-1, the V gene TRBV28, with D perhaps TRBD1 (6 bases). As DNA, the CDR3 is TGTGCCAGCCCCCCCCCGGGGGGCACGAACACTGAAGCTTCCTTT. Amino acid sequence: CASPPPGGTNTEASF.